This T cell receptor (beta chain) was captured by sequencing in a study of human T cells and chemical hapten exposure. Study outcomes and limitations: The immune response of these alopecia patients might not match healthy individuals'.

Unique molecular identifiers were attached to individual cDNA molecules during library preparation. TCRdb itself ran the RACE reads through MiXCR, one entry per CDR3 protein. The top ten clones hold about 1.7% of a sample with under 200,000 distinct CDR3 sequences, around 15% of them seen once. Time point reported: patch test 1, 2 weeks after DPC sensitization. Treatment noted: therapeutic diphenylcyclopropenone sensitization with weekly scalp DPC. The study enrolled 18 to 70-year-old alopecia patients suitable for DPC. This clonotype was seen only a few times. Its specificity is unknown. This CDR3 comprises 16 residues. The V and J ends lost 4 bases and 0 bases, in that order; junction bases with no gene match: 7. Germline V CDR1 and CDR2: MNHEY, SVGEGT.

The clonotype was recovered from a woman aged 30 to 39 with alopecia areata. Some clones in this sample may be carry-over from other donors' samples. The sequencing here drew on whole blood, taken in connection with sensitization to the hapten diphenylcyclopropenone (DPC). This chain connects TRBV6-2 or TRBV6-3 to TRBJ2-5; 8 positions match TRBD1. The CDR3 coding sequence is TGTGCCAGCAGTTCCTCCCGGGACAGGTACCAAGAGACCCAGTACTTC. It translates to CASSSSRDRYQETQYF.